Listed here are 27 T cell receptor beta chains from one sample, sequenced in a study of T cells in Graves' hyperthyroidism and ophthalmopathy. The CDR3 regions of TCR beta were amplified from RNA transcripts. TCR CDR3 underwent first-round RT-PCR with the HTBI primer set. TCRdb re-called the multiplex PCR reads with MiXCR, one entry per CDR3 protein. This table holds hundreds of thousands of distinct CDR3 sequences, around 15% found once. Sequenced sample: blood. Every receptor here comes from a woman younger than 35 with Graves' hyperthyroidism.

V gene TRBV15 combines with J gene TRBJ2-7; D is undetermined. The V and J ends lost 0 bases and 5 bases respectively, with 8 bases between them. Germline CDR1 is LNHNV and CDR2 is YYDKDF (reference sequence). The CDR3 spans 13 residues. The CDR3 loop is CATSREGLHEQYF. Here the CDR3 DNA reads TGTGCCACCAGCAGAGAAGGTCTCCACGAGCAGTACTTC.

This clonotype was detected only a few times. V usage is TRBV5-4 and J usage is TRBJ2-3; a weak D match, TRBD2 (5 bases). Deletions cut 1 base from V and 11 bases from J, with 14 bases between. Germline V gene sequence: CDR1 SGHNT, CDR2 YYREEE (reference sequence). This CDR3 comprises 13 residues. DNA for the CDR3: TGTGCCAGCAGCTTGATTAGCGCAGAGGGGCAGTATTTT. It is translated as CASSLISAEGQYF.

The gene calls are TRBV12-3 or TRBV12-4 and TRBJ2-7; maybe TRBD1 (7 bases). This CDR3 comprises 13 residues. Trimming stripped 7 bases from V and 9 bases from J, with 19 bases between. The CDR3 sequence: CASTPNGGGGQYF. CDR3 sequence (DNA): TGTGCCAGCACCCCGAATGGAGGGGGCGGGCAGTACTTC.

In its sample, this clonotype was seen many times. V usage is TRBV12-3 or TRBV12-4 and J usage is TRBJ1-5; 7 bases are shared with TRBD1. Germline trimming cut 1 base from V and 11 bases from J; bases unmatched to any gene: 5. This CDR3 is built from 13 residues. CDR3 residues: CASSLVQGRAQHF. The CDR3 DNA reads as TGTGCCAGCAGTTTAGTACAGGGGAGAGCCCAGCATTTT.

The CDR3 DNA reads TGTGCCAGCAGCTCGAGGACAGGGGATGATTCACCCCTCCACTTT. Translated: CASSSRTGDDSPLHF. V gene TRBV5-4 combines with J gene TRBJ1-6; 9 bases match TRBD1. V was clipped by 3 bases and J by 8 bases; unmatched bases: 6. The CDR3 covers 15 residues. CDR1 and CDR2 (germline): SGHNT, YYREEE (reference sequence). Based on the CDR3 plus reference TRBV5-4 and TRBJ1-6, the full variable domain is ETGVTQSPTHLIKTRGQQVTLRCSSQSGHNTVSWYQQALGQGPQFIFQYYREEENGRGNFPPRFSGLQFPNYSSELNVNALELDDSALYLCASSSRTGDDSPLHFGNGTRLTVT.

This clonotype was seen a few times. V is TRBV2 and J is TRBJ1-5; maybe TRBD1 (5 bases). V was cut by 6 bases and J by 2 bases, with 14 bases left in between. Germline assignment: CDR1 SNHLY and CDR2 FYNNEI. The CDR3 totals 15 residues. The DNA for the CDR3 is TGTGCCAGCAGCCCGACAGTTTCCGGCAATCAGCCCCAGCATTTT. Protein sequence: CASSPTVSGNQPQHF.

The chain joins TRBV7-8 to TRBJ1-2; D might be TRBD1 (6 bases). The V and J ends lost 1 base and 1 base respectively, with 13 bases between them. This CDR3 spans 16 amino acids. Looked up from germline, CDR1 is SGHVS and CDR2 is FQNEAQ. The CDR3: CASSLGSPGVNYGYTF. The DNA of the CDR3 is TGTGCCAGCAGCTTAGGTTCTCCAGGGGTTAACTATGGCTACACCTTC.

This clonotype showed up many times. The rearrangement uses TRBV5-1 and TRBJ2-1, with 8 bases lining up with TRBD2. The CDR3 covers 13 residues. Per the germline V gene, CDR1 is SGHRS and CDR2 is YFSETQ. Trimming took 4 bases from V and 9 from J; bases not matched to a gene: 6. The CDR3 sequence: CASSTGLAGEQFF. The CDR3, as DNA: TGCGCCAGCAGCACCGGACTAGCTGGTGAGCAGTTCTTC.

This clonotype was counted many times. This rearrangement joins TRBV15 to TRBJ2-1, with TRBD2 identical over 7 bases. CDR1 LNHNV and CDR2 YYDKDF come from the germline V gene (reference sequence). J was trimmed by 8 bases and V by 4 bases; bases with no gene match: 11. CDR3 length: 15 residues. The CDR3 nucleotides are TGTGCCACCAGCAACGCTGCGGGAGCCGTCGATGAGCAGTTCTTC. It codes for CATSNAAGAVDEQFF.

This clonotype was picked up many times. The rearrangement uses TRBV20-1 and TRBJ2-3; perhaps TRBD2 as D (5 bases). Germline V gene data show CDR1 as DFQATT and CDR2 as SNEGSKA (reference sequence). The CDR3 spans 14 residues. Trimming cost V 3 bases and J 3 bases, with 13 bases left between them. CDR3 protein: CSARAGRKTDTQYF. CDR3 DNA sequence: TGCAGTGCTAGGGCGGGCAGGAAAACAGATACGCAGTATTTT.

This clonotype has more than one count but fewer than ten. V and J are TRBV7-8 and TRBJ2-3; 10 bases are a match to TRBD2. The CDR3 is 15 amino acids. V lost 0 bases and J lost 7; bases outside the gene matches: 4. CDR1 and CDR2 (germline): SGHVS, FQNEAQ. The CDR3 bases are TGTGCCAGCAGCTTAGCAGGGACTAGCGAGTATACGCAGTATTTT. It encodes CASSLAGTSEYTQYF.

This clonotype was observed a few times. The chain employs TRBV28 and TRBJ2-7; 9 bases map to TRBD2. The CDR3 sequence is 14 residues long. V gave up 8 bases and J gave up 3 bases; unmatched junction bases: 8. CDR1 is MDHEN, CDR2 SYDVKM, per germline. For the CDR3, the DNA is TGTGCCAGCGCTAGCGGGACGGAGCTCTACGAGCAGTACTTC. Its protein is CASASGTELYEQYF.

The J gene is TRBJ2-1, the V gene TRBV20-1; 13 bases fit TRBD2. The germline V gene encodes CDR1 DFQATT and CDR2 SNEGSKA (reference sequence). V was clipped by 6 bases and J by 9 bases; unmatched bases: 11. The CDR3 has 15 amino acids. The CDR3 DNA is TGCAGTGCCCGTCCGGGACTAGCGGGACGTAGTGAGCAGTTCTTC. It is translated as CSARPGLAGRSEQFF.

This clonotype was found many times. The chain couples TRBV24-1 to TRBJ2-1; 10 nucleotides line up with TRBD1. V gave up 1 base and J gave up 6 bases; unmatched junction bases: 11. This CDR3 has 18 amino acids. Germline loops: CDR1 KGHDR, CDR2 SFDVKD. This CDR3 is CATSDLDYRDRGRNEQFF. For the CDR3, the DNA is TGTGCCACCAGTGATTTAGACTACCGGGACAGGGGACGCAATGAGCAGTTCTTC.

The V and J genes are TRBV20-1 and TRBJ2-7; 13 nucleotides align to TRBD2. The germline CDR1 and CDR2 sequences are DFQATT and SNEGSKA (reference sequence). This CDR3 is built from 15 residues. Losses at the gene ends were 6 bases for V and 6 bases for J; bases not matched to a gene: 11. The CDR3 here is CSAVIGTSGALEQYF. The CDR3 DNA reads as TGCAGTGCCGTAATCGGGACTAGCGGGGCTCTCGAGCAGTACTTC.

This clonotype was detected ten times or more. The chain links TRBV6-1 to TRBJ1-4; D uncertain. CDR1 and CDR2 (germline): MNHNS, SASEGT. There are 15 residues in the CDR3. Trimming removed 5 bases at V and 0 bases at J, with 10 bases between. CDR3 sequence reads: CASSHAGSTNEKLFF. CDR3 DNA: TGTGCCAGCAGTCACGCAGGCTCAACTAATGAAAAACTGTTTTTT.

This clonotype has more than one count but fewer than ten. The CDR3 DNA reads TGTGCCAGCAGCTTAAGGGACAGGGCAAATAATGAAAAACTGTTTTTT. It is translated as CASSLRDRANNEKLFF. The chain has TRBV7-9 and TRBJ1-4; 9 bases are a match to TRBD1. Germline-derived CDR1 and CDR2 are SEHNR and FQNEAQ (reference sequence). V was pared by 2 bases and J by 4 bases, with 5 bases of the junction left unmatched. CDR3 size: 16 residues.

This clonotype was seen ten or more times. The CDR3, as DNA: TGTGCCAGCAGTCCGGGACATTTCCTAGGGCAGTACTTC. Amino acids: CASSPGHFLGQYF. The chain joins TRBV27 to TRBJ2-7; D might be TRBD1 (6 bases). Trimming took off 5 bases at V and 9 bases at J, with 17 bases between the two ends. The germline CDR1 and CDR2 sequences are MNHEY and SMNVEV (reference sequence). This CDR3 region has 13 residues.

The table lists this clonotype with a few counts. The V gene is TRBV7-3, the J gene TRBJ2-3; D not resolved. Trimming pared 3 bases from V and 5 bases from J, leaving 9 bases between. The CDR3 runs 13 residues. CDR1 and CDR2 (germline): SGHTA, FQGTGA. The CDR3 region has the DNA TGTGCCAGCAGCTTCACGGGTAAAGATACGCAGTATTTT. Protein product: CASSFTGKDTQYF.

CDR3 amino acids: CASSPTGTENNEQFF. The CDR3 coding sequence is TGTGCCAGCAGCCCCACCGGGACGGAAAACAATGAGCAGTTCTTC. The V gene is TRBV25-1, the J gene TRBJ2-1; D tentatively reads TRBD1 or TRBD2 (5 bases each). The CDR3 totals 15 residues. Trimming stripped 6 bases from V and 5 bases from J, with 17 bases between. Per germline, CDR1 MGHDK and CDR2 SYGVNS. The entire variable domain, with the rest obtained from reference TRBV25-1 and TRBJ2-1, is as follows: EADIYQTPRYLVIGTGKKITLECSQTMGHDKMYWYQQDPGMELHLIHYSYGVNSTEKGDLSSESTVSRIRTEHFPLTLESARPSHTSQYLCASSPTGTENNEQFFGPGTRLTVL.

The chain is built from TRBV4-1 and TRBJ1-5, with TRBD1 matching 8 bases. V lost 4 bases and J lost 1; bases outside the gene matches: 6. Germline CDR1 reads MGHRA; CDR2 reads YSYEKL. The CDR3 sequence is 16 residues long. The CDR3 DNA follows: TGCGCCAGCAGCCCGACAGGGGTGGCCAGCAATCAGCCCCAGCATTTT. The encoded protein is CASSPTGVASNQPQHF.

In this sample, this clonotype turned up many times. This sequence joins TRBV29-1 and TRBJ2-5; D may match TRBD1 or TRBD2 (6 bases each). The V gene lost 6 bases and the J gene lost 4 bases, with 12 bases spanning the gap. The CDR3 consists of 12 residues. Germline lookup yields CDR1 SQVTM and CDR2 ANQGSEA. DNA for the CDR3: TGCAGCGTCGAGGAGGGGGGAGAGACCCAGTACTTC. It translates to CSVEEGGETQYF. Full variable domain (outside the CDR3, taken from reference TRBV29-1 and TRBJ2-5): SAVISQKPSRDICQRGTSLTIQCQVDSQVTMMFWYRQQPGQSLTLIATANQGSEATYESGFVIDKFPISRPNLTFSTLTVSNMSPEDSSIYLCSVEEGGETQYFGPGTRLLVL.

This clonotype was detected ten times or more. The CDR3 spells CASSEFSYGYTF. CDR3 nucleotide sequence: TGTGCCAGCAGTGAATTTTCCTATGGCTACACCTTC. The J gene is TRBJ1-2, the V gene TRBV2; no clear D. Germline CDR1 SNHLY, CDR2 FYNNEI. This CDR3 region has 12 residues. Trimming pared 2 bases from V and 4 bases from J, leaving 5 bases between.

This clonotype was seen only a few times. The chain recombines TRBV5-1 with TRBJ2-7, with 9 bases fitting TRBD1. The V gene's germline CDR1 is SGHRS and CDR2 YFSETQ. The ends lost 3 bases at V and 6 bases at J; junction bases unmatched: 7. The CDR3 has 14 residues. CDR3 amino acids: CASSSGTGLGEQYF. The CDR3 DNA follows: TGCGCCAGCAGCTCAGGGACAGGGCTAGGCGAGCAGTACTTC.

The chain links TRBV30 to TRBJ1-1; possible D gene TRBD1, 5 bases. The CDR3 is 14 residues long. Germline lookup yields CDR1 GTSNPN and CDR2 SVGIG (reference sequence). V shed 3 bases and J shed 7 bases, with 18 bases lying between them. In DNA, the CDR3 is TGTGCCTGGAGCGGGTGGGGGGGAAAGGATGAAGCTTTCTTT. Its translation is CAWSGWGGKDEAFF.

V and J are TRBV11-2 and TRBJ2-5; 9 nucleotides align to TRBD1. Germline V gives CDR1 SGHAT, CDR2 FQNNGV. This CDR3 is built from 20 residues. J was trimmed by 4 bases and V by 1 base; bases with no gene match: 19. The CDR3 DNA is TGTGCCAGCAGCTTAGTAAACGGTAAGTGGGACAGGGAGGTTCGAGAGACCCAGTACTTC. It encodes CASSLVNGKWDREVRETQYF. Full variable domain (outside the CDR3, taken from reference TRBV11-2 and TRBJ2-5): EAGVAQSPRYKIIEKRQSVAFWCNPISGHATLYWYQQILGQGPKLLIQFQNNGVVDDSQLPKDRFSAERLKGVDSTLKIQPAKLEDSAVYLCASSLVNGKWDREVRETQYFGPGTRLLVL.

A remark on this clonotype: One end of the junction varies from germline; a read error may be responsible. This sequence joins TRBV24-1 and TRBJ2-1, with TRBD2 matching over 8 bases. Germline-derived CDR1 and CDR2 are KGHDR and SFDVKD. The CDR3 spans 17 residues. CDR3 amino acids: CAASDRLAPQGYNEQFF. CDR3 DNA sequence: TGTGCCGCCAGTGACAGACTAGCGCCCCAGGGTTACAATGAGCAGTTCTTC.